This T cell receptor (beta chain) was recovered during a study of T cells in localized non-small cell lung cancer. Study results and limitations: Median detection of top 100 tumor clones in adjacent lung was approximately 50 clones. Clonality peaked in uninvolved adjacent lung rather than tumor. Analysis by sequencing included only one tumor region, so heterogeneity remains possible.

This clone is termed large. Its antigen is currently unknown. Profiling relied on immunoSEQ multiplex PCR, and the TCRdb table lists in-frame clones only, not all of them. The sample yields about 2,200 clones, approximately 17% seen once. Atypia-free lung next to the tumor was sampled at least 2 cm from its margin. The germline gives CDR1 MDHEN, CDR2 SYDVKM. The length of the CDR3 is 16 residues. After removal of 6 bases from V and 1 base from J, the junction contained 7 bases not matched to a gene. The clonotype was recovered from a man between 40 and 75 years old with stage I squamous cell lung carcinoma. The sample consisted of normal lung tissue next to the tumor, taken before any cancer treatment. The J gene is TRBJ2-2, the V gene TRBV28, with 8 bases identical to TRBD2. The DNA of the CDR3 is TGTGCCAGCAGAGAAAGCGGGAGAGGGAACACCGGGGAGCTGTTTTTT. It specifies CASRESGRGNTGELFF.